A single sample is the source of the 5 T cell receptor beta chains below, sequenced in a study of response to subunit inactivated influenza vaccine. TCRdb reprocessed the RT-PCR reads with MiXCR, giving one entry per CDR3 protein. Among 450,000 to 700,000 distinct CDR3 sequences listed, 14% were seen once. The source material was PBMCs from blood, sampled about 12 days after vaccination. The receptors shown here come from a man aged 45-60 years who received an inactivated influenza vaccine.

This clonotype was detected ten times or more. The J gene is TRBJ2-5, the V gene TRBV18; D ambiguous. The CDR3 sequence is 12 residues long. Per germline, CDR1 KGHSH and CDR2 LQKENI. V lost 3 bases and J lost 5, with 7 bases in between. CDR3 loop: CASSPRMETQYF. The DNA for the CDR3 is TGTGCCAGCTCACCGCGTATGGAGACCCAGTACTTC. The entire variable domain, with the rest obtained from reference TRBV18 and TRBJ2-5, is as follows: NAGVMQNPRHLVRRRGQEARLRCSPMKGHSHVYWYRQLPEEGLKFMVYLQKENIIDESGMPKERFSAEFPKEGPSILRIQQVVRGDSAAYFCASSPRMETQYFGPGTRLLVL.

Regarding this clonotype: A much more abundant neighbour one base away suggests this may be a read error. The rearrangement uses TRBV7-9 and TRBJ2-1; TRBD2 is a possible D gene (6 bases). CDR1 SEHNR and CDR2 FQNEAQ come from the germline V gene (reference sequence). The CDR3 totals 14 residues. CDR3 sequence (DNA): TGTGCCAGCAGCTCCCGGGACTTATACAATGAGCAGCTCTTC. Its protein is CASSSRDLYNEQLF.

This clonotype has only a few counts. CDR3 residues: CASSSISGLASTDTQYF. The CDR3 nucleotides are TGTGCCAGCAGCTCCATCTCAGGGTTGGCGAGCACAGATACGCAGTATTTT. V usage is TRBV7-2 and J usage is TRBJ2-3, with TRBD1 as a possible D gene (5 bases). Germline V gene lookup returns CDR1 SGHTA and CDR2 FQGNSA. V dropped 4 bases and J dropped 0 bases, with 17 bases sitting between them. The CDR3 sequence is 17 residues long.

The chain combines TRBV20-1 with TRBJ1-2, with 7 bases lining up with TRBD1. Looked up from germline, CDR1 is DFQATT and CDR2 is SNEGSKA (reference sequence). This CDR3 contains 15 residues. Trimming cost V 1 base and J 3 bases; bases outside gene matches: 8. DNA of the CDR3: TGCAGTGCTAGAGGGCGTGGACAGGACCACTATGGCTACACCTTC. Translation gives CSARGRGQDHYGYTF.

This chain uses TRBV9 with TRBJ2-7, with TRBD1 identical over 9 bases. This CDR3 comprises 13 residues. The V segment lost 4 bases and the J segment 5 bases; nucleotides outside the gene matches: 4. Germline assignment: CDR1 SGDLS and CDR2 YYNGEE. The CDR3 nucleotides are TGTGCCAGCAGCCCCCGGACAGGGGACGAGCAGTACTTC. This encodes CASSPRTGDEQYF.